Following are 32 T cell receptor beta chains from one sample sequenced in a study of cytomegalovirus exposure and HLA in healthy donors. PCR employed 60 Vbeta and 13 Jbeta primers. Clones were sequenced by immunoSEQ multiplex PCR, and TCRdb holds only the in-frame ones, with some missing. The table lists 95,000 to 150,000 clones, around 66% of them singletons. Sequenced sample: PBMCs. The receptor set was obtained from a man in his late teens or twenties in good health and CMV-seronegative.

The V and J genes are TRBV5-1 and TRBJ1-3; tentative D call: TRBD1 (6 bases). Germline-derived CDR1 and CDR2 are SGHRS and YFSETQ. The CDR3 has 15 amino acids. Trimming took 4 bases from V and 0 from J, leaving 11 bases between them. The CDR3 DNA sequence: TGCGCCAGCAGCGTAACACAGGGCTCTGGAAACACCATATATTTT. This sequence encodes CASSVTQGSGNTIYF.

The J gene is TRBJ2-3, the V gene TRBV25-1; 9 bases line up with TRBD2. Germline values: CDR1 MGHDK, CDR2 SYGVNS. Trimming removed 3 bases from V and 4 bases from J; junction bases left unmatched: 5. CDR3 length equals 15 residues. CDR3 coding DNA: TGTGCCAGCAGTGATGGGACTAGCAAGGCAGATACGCAGTATTTT. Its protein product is CASSDGTSKADTQYF.

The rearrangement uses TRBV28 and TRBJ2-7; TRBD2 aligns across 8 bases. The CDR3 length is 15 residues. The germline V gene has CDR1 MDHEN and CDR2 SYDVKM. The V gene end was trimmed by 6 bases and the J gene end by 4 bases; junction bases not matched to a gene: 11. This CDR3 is CASSGSPGLAYEQYF. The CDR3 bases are TGTGCCAGCAGCGGTTCCCCAGGACTAGCTTACGAGCAGTACTTC.

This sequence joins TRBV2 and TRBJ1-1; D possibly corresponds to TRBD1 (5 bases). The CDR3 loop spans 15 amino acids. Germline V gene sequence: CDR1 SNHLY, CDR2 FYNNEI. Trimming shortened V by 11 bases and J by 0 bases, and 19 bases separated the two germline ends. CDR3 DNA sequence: TGTGCCTCGGGGCGGGACCTAGGCATGAACACTGAAGCTTTCTTT. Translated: CASGRDLGMNTEAFF.

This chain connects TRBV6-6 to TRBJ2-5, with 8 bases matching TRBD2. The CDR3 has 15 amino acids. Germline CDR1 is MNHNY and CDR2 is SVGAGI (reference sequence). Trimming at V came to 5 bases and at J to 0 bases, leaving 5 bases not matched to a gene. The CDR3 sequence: CASSRPGLDQETQYF. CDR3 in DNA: TGTGCCAGCAGTCGTCCGGGACTAGACCAAGAGACCCAGTACTTC.

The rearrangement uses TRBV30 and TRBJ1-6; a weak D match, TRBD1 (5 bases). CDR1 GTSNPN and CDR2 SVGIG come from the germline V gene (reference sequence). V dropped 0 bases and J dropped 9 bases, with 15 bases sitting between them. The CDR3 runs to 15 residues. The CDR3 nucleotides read TGTGCCTGGAGTGTCTCCGGCAGGGCGGTTTCACCCCTCCACTTT. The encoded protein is CAWSVSGRAVSPLHF.

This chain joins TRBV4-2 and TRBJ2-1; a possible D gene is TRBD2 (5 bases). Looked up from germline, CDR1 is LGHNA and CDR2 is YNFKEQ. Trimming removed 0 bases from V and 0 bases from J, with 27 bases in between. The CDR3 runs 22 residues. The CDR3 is CASSQEPTRAGRKTSSYNEQFF. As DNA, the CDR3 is TGTGCCAGCAGCCAAGAACCGACGCGGGCCGGTAGGAAAACGAGCTCCTACAATGAGCAGTTCTTC.

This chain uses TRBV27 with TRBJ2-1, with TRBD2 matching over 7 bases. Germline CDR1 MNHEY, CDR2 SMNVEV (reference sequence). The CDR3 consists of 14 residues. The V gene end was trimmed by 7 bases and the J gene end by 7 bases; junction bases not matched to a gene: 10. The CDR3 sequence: CASTLAAGVNEQFF. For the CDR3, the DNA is TGTGCCAGCACCTTAGCGGCGGGGGTGAATGAGCAGTTCTTC.

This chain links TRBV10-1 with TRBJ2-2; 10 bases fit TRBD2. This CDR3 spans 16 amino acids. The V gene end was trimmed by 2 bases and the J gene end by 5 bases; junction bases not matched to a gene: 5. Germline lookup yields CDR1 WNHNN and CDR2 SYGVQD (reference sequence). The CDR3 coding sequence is TGCGCCAGCAGTGAGGGTCAACTAGCGGGGACCGGGGAGCTGTTTTTT. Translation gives CASSEGQLAGTGELFF.

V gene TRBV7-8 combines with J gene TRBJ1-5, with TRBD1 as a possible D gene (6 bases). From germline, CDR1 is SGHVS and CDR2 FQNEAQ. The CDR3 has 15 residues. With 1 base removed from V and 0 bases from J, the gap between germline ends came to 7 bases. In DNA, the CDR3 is TGTGCCAGCAGCTTAGGGACAGCTAGCAATCAGCCCCAGCATTTT. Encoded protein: CASSLGTASNQPQHF. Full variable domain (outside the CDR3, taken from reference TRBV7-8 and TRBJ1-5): GAGVSQSPRYKVAKRGQDVALRCDPISGHVSLFWYQQALGQGPEFLTYFQNEAQLDKSGLPSDRFFAERPEGSVSTLKIQRTQQEDSAVYLCASSLGTASNQPQHFGDGTRLSIL.

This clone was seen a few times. For the CDR3, the DNA is TGTGCCTGGACCAGTCAAAGGGGGGAAAAACTGTTTTTT. Its translation is CAWTSQRGEKLFF. The V gene is TRBV30, the J gene TRBJ1-4; possibly TRBD1 for D (6 bases). The CDR3 has 13 amino acids. Germline CDR1 reads GTSNPN; CDR2 reads SVGIG (reference sequence). V lost 4 bases, J lost 8 bases, and 14 bases lay in between.

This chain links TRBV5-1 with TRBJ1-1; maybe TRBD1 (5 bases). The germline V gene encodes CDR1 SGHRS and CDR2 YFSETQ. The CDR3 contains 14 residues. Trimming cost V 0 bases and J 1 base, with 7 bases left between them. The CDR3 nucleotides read TGCGCCAGCAGCTTGGAACAGGCGAACACTGAAGCTTTCTTT. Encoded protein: CASSLEQANTEAFF.

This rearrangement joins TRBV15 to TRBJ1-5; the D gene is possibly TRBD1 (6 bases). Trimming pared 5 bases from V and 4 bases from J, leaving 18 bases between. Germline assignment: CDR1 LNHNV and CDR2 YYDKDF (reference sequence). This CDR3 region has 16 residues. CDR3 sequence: CATSRRKQGSNQPQHF. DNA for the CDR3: TGTGCCACCAGCCGCAGGAAACAGGGTTCAAATCAGCCCCAGCATTTT.

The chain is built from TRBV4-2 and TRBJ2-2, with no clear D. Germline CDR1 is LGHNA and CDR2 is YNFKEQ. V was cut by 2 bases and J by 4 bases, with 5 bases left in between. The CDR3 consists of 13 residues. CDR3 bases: TGTGCCAGCAGCCAATCAATCACCGGGGAGCTGTTTTTT. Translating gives CASSQSITGELFF.

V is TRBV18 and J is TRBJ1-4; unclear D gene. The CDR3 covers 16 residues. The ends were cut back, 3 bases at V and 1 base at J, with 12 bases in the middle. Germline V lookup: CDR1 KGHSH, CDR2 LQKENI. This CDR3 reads CASSPETLRTNEKLFF. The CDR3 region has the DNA TGTGCCAGCTCACCCGAGACTCTGCGAACTAATGAAAAACTGTTTTTT.

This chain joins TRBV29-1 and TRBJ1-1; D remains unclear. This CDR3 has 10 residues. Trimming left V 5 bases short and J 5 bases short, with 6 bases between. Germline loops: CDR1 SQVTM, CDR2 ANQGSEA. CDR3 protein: CSVHGTEAFF. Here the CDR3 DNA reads TGCAGCGTTCACGGGACTGAAGCTTTCTTT.

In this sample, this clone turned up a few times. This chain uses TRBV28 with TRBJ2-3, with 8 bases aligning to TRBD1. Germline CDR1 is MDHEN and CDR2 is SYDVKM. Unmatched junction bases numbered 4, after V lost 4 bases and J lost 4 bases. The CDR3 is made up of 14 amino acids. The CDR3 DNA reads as TGTGCCAGCAGTTGGACAGGGAGGTCAGATACGCAGTATTTT. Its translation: CASSWTGRSDTQYF.

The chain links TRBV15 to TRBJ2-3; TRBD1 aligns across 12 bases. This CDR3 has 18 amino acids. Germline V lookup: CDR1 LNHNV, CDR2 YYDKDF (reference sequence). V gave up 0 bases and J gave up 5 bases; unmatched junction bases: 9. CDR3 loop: CATSRDSPGQGAIDTQYF. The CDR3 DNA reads TGTGCCACCAGCAGAGACTCCCCGGGACAGGGGGCAATAGATACGCAGTATTTT. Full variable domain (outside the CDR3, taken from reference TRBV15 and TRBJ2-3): DAMVIQNPRYQVTQFGKPVTLSCSQTLNHNVMYWYQQKSSQAPKLLFHYYDKDFNNEADTPDNFQSRRPNTSFCFLDIRSPGLGDTAMYLCATSRDSPGQGAIDTQYFGPGTRLTVL.

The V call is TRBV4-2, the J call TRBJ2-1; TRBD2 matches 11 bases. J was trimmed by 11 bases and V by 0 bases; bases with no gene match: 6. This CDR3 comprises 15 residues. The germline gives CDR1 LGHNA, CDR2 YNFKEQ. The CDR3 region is CASSQEGTSGGQQFF. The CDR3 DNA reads TGTGCCAGCAGCCAAGAAGGGACTAGCGGAGGTCAGCAGTTCTTC.

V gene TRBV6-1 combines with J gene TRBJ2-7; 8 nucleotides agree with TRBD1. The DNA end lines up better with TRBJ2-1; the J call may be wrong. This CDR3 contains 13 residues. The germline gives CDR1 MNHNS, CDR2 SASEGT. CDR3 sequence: CASSRTGLDEQFF. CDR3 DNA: TGTGCCAGCAGTCGGACAGGGTTAGATGAGCAGTTCTTC.

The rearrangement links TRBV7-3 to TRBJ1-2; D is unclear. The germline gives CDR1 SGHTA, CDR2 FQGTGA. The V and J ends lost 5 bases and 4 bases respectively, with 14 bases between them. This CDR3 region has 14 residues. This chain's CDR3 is CASSPSVVAYGYTF. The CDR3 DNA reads TGTGCCAGCAGCCCAAGTGTGGTGGCCTATGGCTACACCTTC. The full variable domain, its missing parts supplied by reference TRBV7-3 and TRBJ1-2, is GAGVSQTPSNKVTEKGKYVELRCDPISGHTALYWYRQSLGQGPEFLIYFQGTGAADDSGLPNDRFFAVRPEGSVSTLKIQRTERGDSAVYLCASSPSVVAYGYTFGSGTRLTVV.

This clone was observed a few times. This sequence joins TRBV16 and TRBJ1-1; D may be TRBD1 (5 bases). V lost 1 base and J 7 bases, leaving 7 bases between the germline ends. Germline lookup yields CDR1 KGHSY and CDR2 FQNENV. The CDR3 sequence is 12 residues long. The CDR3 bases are TGTGCCAGCAGCCAATACAGGATTGAAGCTTTCTTT. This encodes CASSQYRIEAFF. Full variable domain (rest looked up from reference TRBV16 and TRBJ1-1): GEEVAQTPKHLVRGEGQKAKLYCAPIKGHSYVFWYQQVLKNEFKFLISFQNENVFDETGMPKERFSAKCLPNSPCSLEIQATKLEDSAVYFCASSQYRIEAFFGQGTRLTVV.

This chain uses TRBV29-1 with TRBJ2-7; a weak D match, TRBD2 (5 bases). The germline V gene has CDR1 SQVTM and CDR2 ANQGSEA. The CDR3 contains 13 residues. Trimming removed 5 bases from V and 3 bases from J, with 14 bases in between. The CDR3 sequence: CSVTRTGIYEQYF. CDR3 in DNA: TGCAGCGTTACACGGACGGGAATCTACGAGCAGTACTTC.

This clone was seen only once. The CDR3 here is CASSRGRGSSYEQYF. The CDR3 region has the DNA TGTGCCTCTAGCAGGGGCAGGGGTAGCTCCTACGAGCAGTACTTC. V and J are TRBV2 and TRBJ2-5; D is possibly TRBD1 (6 bases). The end of the DNA aligns better with TRBJ2-7, so the J call may be wrong. The germline CDR1 and CDR2 sequences are SNHLY and FYNNEI. The CDR3 is 15 residues long.

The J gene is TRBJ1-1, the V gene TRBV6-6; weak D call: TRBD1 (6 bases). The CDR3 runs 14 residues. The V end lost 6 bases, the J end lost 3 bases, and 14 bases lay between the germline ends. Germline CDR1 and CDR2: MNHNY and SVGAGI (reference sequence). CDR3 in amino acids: CASSAPGTHTEAFF. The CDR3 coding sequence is TGTGCCAGCAGCGCACCAGGGACACACACTGAAGCTTTCTTT.

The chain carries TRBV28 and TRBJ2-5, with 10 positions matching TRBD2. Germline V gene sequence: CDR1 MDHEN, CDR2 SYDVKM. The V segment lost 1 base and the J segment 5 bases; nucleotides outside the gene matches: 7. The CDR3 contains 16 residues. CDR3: CASSLSRLAGVETQYF. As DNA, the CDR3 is TGTGCCAGCAGTTTATCACGGCTAGCGGGGGTCGAGACCCAGTACTTC.

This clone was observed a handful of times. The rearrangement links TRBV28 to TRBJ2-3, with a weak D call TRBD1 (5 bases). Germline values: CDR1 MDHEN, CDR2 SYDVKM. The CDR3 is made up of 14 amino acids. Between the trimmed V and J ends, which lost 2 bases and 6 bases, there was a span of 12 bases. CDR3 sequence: CASSLSRVGDTQYF. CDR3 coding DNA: TGTGCCAGCAGTTTAAGCAGGGTCGGGGATACGCAGTATTTT.

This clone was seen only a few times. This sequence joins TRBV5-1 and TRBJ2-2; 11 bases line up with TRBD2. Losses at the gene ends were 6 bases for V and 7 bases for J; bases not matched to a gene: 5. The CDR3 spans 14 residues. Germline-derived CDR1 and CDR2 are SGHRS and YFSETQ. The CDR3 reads CASKTSGVSGELFF. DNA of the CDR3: TGCGCCAGCAAGACTAGCGGGGTTAGCGGGGAGCTGTTTTTT.

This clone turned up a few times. CDR3 protein: CASGGGGQPQHF. CDR3 DNA sequence: TGTGCCAGCGGCGGGGGGGGGCAGCCCCAGCATTTT. V gene TRBV2 combines with J gene TRBJ1-5; tentatively, D is TRBD1 (5 bases). CDR1 and CDR2 (germline): SNHLY, FYNNEI. The CDR3 runs 12 residues. The V end was cut by 8 bases, the J end by 7 bases, with 12 bases between.

CDR3 DNA sequence: TGTGCCAGCAGCGCCGGAGGTCCCGAGCAGTACTTC. This translates into CASSAGGPEQYF. The V and J genes are TRBV9 and TRBJ2-7; the D gene is possibly TRBD2 (5 bases). The ends were cut back, 3 bases at V and 6 bases at J, with 10 bases in the middle. Germline values: CDR1 SGDLS, CDR2 YYNGEE. CDR3 length: 12 residues.

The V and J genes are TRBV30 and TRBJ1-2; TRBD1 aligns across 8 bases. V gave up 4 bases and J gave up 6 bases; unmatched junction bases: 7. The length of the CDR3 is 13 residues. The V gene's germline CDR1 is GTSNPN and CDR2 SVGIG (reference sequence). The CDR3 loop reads CAWTRQGTDGYTF. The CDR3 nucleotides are TGTGCCTGGACCCGACAGGGGACGGATGGCTACACCTTC.

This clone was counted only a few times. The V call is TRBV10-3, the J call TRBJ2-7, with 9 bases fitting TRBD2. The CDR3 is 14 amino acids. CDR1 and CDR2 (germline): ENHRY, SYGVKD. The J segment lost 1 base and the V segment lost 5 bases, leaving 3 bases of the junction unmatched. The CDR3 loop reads CAISPSGVSYEQYF. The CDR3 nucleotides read TGTGCCATCAGTCCTAGCGGGGTTTCCTACGAGCAGTACTTC.